This T cell receptor beta chain originates from a study of graft-versus-host responses after intestinal transplantation. Study-wide background: The whole recipient group had anti-thymocyte globulin induction followed by tacrolimus and steroids for approximately three years. General study points: Allografts from individuals with graft-donor T cell macrochimerism displayed high graft-versus-host to host-versus-graft clonal ratios.

Regarding this clone: Antigen unknown.

Graft-derived tissue was subjected to processing to liberate intraepithelial and lamina propria lymphocytes. With 4 bases removed from V and 3 bases from J, the gap between germline ends came to 38 bases. The CDR3 spans 23 residues. Germline V gene data show CDR1 as MDHEN and CDR2 as SYDVKM. TCRdb's table, derived via immunoSEQ multiplex PCR, lists solely in-frame clones and lacks some. The profile shows roughly 6,900 clones, under 70% of them singletons. The chain couples TRBV28 to TRBJ2-3, with D possibly called TRBD1 or TRBD2 (10 bases each). This TCR was sampled from a human patient who received an intestinal transplant, so some T cells may come from the graft donor. The sample here was ileum tissue, taken roughly 50 days after transplant. The CDR3 loop is CASSCEIRDRGGETSGATDTQYF. For the CDR3, the DNA is TGTGCCAGCAGTTGCGAGATCCGGGACAGGGGTGGGGAAACTAGCGGGGCTACAGATACGCAGTATTTT.